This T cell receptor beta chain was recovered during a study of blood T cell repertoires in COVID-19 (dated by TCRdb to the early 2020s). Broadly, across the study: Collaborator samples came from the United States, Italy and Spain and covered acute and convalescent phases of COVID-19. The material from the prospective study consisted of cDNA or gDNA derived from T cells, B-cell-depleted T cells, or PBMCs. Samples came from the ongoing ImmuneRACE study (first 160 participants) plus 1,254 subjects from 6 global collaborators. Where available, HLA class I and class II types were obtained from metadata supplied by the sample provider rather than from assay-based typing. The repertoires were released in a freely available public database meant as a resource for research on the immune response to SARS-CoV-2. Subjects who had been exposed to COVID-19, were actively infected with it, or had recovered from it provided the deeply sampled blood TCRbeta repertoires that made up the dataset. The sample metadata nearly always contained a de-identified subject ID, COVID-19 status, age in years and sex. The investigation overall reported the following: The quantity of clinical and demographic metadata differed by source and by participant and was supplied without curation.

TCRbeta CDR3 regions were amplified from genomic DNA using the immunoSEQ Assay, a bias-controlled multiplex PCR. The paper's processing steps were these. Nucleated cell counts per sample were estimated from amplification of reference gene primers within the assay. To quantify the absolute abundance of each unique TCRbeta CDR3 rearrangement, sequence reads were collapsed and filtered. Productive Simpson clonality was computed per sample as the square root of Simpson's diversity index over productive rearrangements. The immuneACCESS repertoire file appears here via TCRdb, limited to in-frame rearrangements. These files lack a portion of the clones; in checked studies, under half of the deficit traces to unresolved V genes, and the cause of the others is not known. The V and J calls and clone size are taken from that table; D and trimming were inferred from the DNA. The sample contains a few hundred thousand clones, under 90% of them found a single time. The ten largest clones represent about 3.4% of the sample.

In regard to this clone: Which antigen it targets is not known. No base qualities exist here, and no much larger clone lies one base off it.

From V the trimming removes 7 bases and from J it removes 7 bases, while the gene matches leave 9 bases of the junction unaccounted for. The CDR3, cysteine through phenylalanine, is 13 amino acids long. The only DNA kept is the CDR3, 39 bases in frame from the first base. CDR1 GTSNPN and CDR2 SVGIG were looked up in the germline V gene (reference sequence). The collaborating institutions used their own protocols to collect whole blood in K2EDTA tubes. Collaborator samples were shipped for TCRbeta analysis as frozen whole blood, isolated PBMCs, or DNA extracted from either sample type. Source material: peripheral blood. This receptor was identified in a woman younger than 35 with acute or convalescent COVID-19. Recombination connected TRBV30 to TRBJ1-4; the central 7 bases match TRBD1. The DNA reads TGTGCCTACACGACAGGGTTCAGTGAAAAACTGTTTTTT. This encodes CAYTTGFSEKLFF.